This paragraph covers one T cell receptor (beta chain) sequence. No antigen is known for it. The germline gene is not matched at one end of the junction; a read error may be the cause. The sample belongs to a study of CD8+ T cells in alopecia areata. Findings and limits, study-wide: Alopecia totalis/universalis scalp especially showed more expanded CD8+ clones than normal scalp.

CDR3 size: 14 residues. Germline lookup yields CDR1 LNHDA and CDR2 SQIVND (reference sequence). After isolation, RNA underwent reverse transcription to generate cDNA as the sequencing template. Measured with immunoSEQ multiplex PCR; TCRdb has only the in-frame clones, and not every one. Among 9,000 or so clones listed, 67% were seen once. Alopecia areata patients had lesional scalp punch biopsies and peripheral blood taken from them. The rearrangement uses TRBV19 and TRBJ2-4, with D unclear. The sequencing input was skin. The clonotype originates from a human donor with alopecia areata. The CDR3 DNA reads as TGTGCCAGTAGTCCCACCCAAGCCCAAAACATTCAGTACTTC. It yields the protein CASSPTQAQNIQYF.